The present T cell receptor (beta chain) was sequenced within a study of CD8+CD57+ T cells in acquired aplastic anemia. In the case of this clonotype: The antigen is unknown.

Notes on the study in general: Patients and controls shared approximately 28 CD8+ CDR3 sequences. The study found no significant CD8+ Simpson's diversity difference between patients and controls.

Trimming left V 6 bases short and J 0 bases short, with 6 bases between. This CDR3 has 12 amino acids. Germline CDR1 is SQVTM and CDR2 is ANQGSEA. CDR3 and TCR beta VDJ profiling relied on a genomic DNA template. TCRdb independently ran MiXCR on the reads; one entry per CDR3 protein. The repertoire holds some 42,000 distinct CDR3 sequences, with about two thirds as singletons. The chain combines TRBV29-1 with TRBJ1-3; unclear D gene. Sequencing was performed on sorted CD4+, CD8+, or CD8+CD57+ T cells (not recorded which) from PBMCs. The receptor was isolated from a human donor in good health, serving as a control. The CDR3 nucleotides read TGCAGCGTGTTAAGCTCTGGAAACACCATATATTTT. Its protein is CSVLSSGNTIYF.